This T cell receptor beta chain was recorded in a study of blood T cells in healthy people across ages. CDR3 length: 16 amino acids. The V gene's germline CDR1 is MNHEY and CDR2 SVGEGT. V gave up 0 bases and J gave up 4 bases; unmatched junction bases: 9. A sample-barcoded 5' primer and a J-beta primer mix were used in a second PCR of about 7 to 12 cycles. TCRdb ran MiXCR on the 5' RACE reads and lists one entry per CDR3 protein. The data hold roughly 2 million distinct CDR3 sequences, with 49% observed a single time. Healthy Caucasians from Russia aged about 6 to 90 served as donors. V usage is TRBV6-2 or TRBV6-3 and J usage is TRBJ2-7, with TRBD1 matching over 7 bases. This sequence was found in a woman aged 40 to 50 in good health. The source material was blood. CDR3 sequence (DNA): TGTGCCAGCAGTTACTCGACGGGACAGATTATGTACGAGCAGTACTTC. Protein sequence: CASSYSTGQIMYEQYF.